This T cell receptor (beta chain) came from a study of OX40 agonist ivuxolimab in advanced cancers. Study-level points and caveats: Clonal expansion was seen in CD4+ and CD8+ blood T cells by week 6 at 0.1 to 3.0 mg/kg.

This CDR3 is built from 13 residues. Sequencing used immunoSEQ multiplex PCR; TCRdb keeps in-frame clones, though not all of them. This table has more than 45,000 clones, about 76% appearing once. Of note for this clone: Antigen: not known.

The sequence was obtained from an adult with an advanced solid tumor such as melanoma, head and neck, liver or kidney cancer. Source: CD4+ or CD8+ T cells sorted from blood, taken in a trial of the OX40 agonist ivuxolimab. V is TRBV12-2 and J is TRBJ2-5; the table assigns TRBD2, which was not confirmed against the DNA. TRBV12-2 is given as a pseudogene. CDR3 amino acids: CASRPPSRETQYF. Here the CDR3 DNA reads TGTGCAAGTCGCCCTCCGAGTCGGGAGACCCAGTACTTC.